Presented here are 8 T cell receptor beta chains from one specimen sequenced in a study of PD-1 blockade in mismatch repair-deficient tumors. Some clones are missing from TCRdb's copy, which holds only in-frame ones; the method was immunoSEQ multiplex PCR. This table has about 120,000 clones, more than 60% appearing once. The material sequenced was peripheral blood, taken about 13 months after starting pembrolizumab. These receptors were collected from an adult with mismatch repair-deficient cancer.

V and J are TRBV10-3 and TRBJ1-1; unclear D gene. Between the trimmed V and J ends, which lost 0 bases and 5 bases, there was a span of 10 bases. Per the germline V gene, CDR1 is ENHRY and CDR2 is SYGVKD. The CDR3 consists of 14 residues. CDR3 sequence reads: CAISESGLGTEAFF. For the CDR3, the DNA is TGTGCCATCAGTGAGTCAGGCCTGGGGACTGAAGCTTTCTTT.

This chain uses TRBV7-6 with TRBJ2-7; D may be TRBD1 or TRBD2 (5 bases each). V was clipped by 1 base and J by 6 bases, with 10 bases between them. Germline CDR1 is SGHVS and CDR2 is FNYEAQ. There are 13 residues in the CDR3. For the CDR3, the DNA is TGTGCCAGCAGCTTAGGAGAGGGGCGCGAGCAGTACTTC. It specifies CASSLGEGREQYF.

Here the CDR3 DNA reads TGTGCCAGTAGTATAGAGGACAGATTATTGAACACTGAAGCTTTCTTT. The encoded protein is CASSIEDRLLNTEAFF. This sequence joins TRBV19 and TRBJ1-1; a possible D gene is TRBD1 (6 bases). Germline CDR1 is LNHDA and CDR2 is SQIVND (reference sequence). CDR3 length equals 16 residues. The ends were cut back, 0 bases at V and 0 bases at J, with 11 bases in the middle.

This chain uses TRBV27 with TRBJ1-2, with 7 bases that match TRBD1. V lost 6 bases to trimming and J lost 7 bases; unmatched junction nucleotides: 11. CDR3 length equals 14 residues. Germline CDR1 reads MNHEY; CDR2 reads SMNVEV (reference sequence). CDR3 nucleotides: TGTGCCAGCAGACTGGACAGGTGGGGGCCTGGCTACACCTTC. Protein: CASRLDRWGPGYTF.

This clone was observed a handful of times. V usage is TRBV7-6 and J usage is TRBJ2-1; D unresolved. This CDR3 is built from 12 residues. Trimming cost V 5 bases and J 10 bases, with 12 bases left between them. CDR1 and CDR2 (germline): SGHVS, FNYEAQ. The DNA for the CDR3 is TGTGCCAGCAGCCCCTCCGAGCAGGAGCAGTTCTTC. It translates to CASSPSEQEQFF.

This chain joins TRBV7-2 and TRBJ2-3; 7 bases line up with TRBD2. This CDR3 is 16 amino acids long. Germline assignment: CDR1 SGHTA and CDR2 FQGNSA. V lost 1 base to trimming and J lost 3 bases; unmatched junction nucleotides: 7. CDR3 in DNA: TGTGCCAGCAGCTTAGGTACAGGCGGGAGAACAGATACGCAGTATTTT. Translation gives CASSLGTGGRTDTQYF.

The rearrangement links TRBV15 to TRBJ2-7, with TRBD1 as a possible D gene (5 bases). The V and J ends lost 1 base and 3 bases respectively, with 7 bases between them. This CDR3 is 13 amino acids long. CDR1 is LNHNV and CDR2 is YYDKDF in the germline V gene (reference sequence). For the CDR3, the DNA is TGTGCCACCAGCAGAGTCGACAGCTACGAGCAGTACTTC. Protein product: CATSRVDSYEQYF.

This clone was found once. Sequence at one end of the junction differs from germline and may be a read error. DNA for the CDR3: TGTGCCAGCAGCCAAGATCGGAGGGGGTTAAGCTATGGCCACACCTTC. It yields the protein CASSQDRRGLSYGHTF. The chain uses TRBV4-2 and TRBJ1-2, with D perhaps matching TRBD1 (6 bases). This CDR3 contains 16 residues. Germline V gives CDR1 LGHNA, CDR2 YNFKEQ.